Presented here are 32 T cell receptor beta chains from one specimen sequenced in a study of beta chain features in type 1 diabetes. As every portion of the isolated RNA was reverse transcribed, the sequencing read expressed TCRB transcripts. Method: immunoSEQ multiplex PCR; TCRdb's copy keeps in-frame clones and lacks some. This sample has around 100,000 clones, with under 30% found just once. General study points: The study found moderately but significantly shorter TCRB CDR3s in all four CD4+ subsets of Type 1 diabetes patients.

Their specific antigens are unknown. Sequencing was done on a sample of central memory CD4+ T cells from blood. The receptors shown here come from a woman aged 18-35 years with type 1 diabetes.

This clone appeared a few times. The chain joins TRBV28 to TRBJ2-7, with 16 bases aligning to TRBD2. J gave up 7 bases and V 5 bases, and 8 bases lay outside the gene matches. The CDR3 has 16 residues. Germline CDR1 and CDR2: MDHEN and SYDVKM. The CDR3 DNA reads TGTGCCAGCAGTCTCGGCGGGACTAGCGGGAGGGGGGAGCAGTACTTC. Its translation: CASSLGGTSGRGEQYF. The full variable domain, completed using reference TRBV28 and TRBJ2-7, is DVKVTQSSRYLVKRTGEKVFLECVQDMDHENMFWYRQDPGLGLRLIYFSYDVKMKEKGDIPEGYSVSREKKERFSLILESASTNQTSMYLCASSLGGTSGRGEQYFGPGTRLTVT.

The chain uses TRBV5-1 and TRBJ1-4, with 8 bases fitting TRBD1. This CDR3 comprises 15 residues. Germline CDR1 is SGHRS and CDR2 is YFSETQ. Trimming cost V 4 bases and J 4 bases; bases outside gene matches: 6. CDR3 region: CASSVGTGLNEKLFF. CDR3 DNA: TGCGCCAGCAGCGTGGGGACAGGCCTTAATGAAAAACTGTTTTTT.

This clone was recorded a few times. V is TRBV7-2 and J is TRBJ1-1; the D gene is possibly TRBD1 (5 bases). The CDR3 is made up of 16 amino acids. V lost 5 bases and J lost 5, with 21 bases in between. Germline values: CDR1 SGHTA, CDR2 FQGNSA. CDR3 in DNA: TGTGCCAGCAGCCAAGGTACACAGGCAATGGGGACTGAAGCTTTCTTT. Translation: CASSQGTQAMGTEAFF. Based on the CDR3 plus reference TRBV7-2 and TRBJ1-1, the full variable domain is GAGVSQSPSNKVTEKGKDVELRCDPISGHTALYWYRQSLGQGLEFLIYFQGNSAPDKSGLPSDRFSAERTGGSVSTLTIQRTQQEDSAVYLCASSQGTQAMGTEAFFGQGTRLTVV.

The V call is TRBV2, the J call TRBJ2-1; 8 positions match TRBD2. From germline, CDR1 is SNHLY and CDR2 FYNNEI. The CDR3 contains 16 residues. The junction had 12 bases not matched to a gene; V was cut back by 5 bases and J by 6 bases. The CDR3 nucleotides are TGTGCCAGCAGTACCCGTGGGACTAGAGGGGGCAATGAGCAGTTCTTC. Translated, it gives CASSTRGTRGGNEQFF.

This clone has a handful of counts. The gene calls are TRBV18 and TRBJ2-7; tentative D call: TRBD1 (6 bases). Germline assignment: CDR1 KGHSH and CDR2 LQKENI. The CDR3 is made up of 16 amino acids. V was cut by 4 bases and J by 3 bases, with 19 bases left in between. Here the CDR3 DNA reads TGTGCCAGCTCACAGGGGGTCCAGGGTAGGAGCTACGAGCAGTACTTC. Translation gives CASSQGVQGRSYEQYF.

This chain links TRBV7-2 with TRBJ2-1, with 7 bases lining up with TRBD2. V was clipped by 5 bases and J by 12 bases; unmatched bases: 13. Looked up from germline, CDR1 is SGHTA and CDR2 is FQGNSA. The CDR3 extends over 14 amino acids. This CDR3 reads CASSPGLVGTGQFF. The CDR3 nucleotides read TGTGCCAGCAGCCCAGGACTAGTAGGTACCGGGCAGTTCTTC.

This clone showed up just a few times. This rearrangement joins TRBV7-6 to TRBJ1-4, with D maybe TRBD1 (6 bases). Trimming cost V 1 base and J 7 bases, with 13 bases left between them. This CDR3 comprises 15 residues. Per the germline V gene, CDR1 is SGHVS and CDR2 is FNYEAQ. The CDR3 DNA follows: TGTGCCAGCAGCTTAGGGCCAGAACAGGGTGAAAAACTGTTTTTT. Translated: CASSLGPEQGEKLFF.

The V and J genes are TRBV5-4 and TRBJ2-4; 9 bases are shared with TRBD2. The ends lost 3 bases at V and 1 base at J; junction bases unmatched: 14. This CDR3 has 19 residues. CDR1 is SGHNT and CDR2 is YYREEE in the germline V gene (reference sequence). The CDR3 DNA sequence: TGTGCCAGCAGCTCCAAGACTAGCGGCCCCTTTGGCGCCAAAAACATTCAGTACTTC. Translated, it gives CASSSKTSGPFGAKNIQYF.

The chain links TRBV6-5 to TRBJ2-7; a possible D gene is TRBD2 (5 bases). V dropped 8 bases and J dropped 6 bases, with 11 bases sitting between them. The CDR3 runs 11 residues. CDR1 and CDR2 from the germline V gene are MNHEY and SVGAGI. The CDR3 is CASAGSGEQYF. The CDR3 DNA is TGTGCCAGCGCGGGTTCGGGCGAGCAGTACTTC.

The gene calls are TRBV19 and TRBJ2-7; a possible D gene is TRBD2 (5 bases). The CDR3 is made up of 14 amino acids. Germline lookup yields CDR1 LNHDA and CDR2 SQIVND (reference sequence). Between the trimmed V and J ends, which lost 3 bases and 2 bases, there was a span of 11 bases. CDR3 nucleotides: TGTGCCAGTAGTATTCGAGGGCTGACCTACGAGCAGTACTTC. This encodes CASSIRGLTYEQYF.

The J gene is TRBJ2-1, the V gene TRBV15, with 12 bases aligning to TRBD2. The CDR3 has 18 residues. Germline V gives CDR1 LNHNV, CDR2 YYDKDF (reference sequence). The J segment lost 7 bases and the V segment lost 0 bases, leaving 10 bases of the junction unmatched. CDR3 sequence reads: CATSRDPSGRAIWNEQFF. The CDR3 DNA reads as TGTGCCACCAGCAGAGACCCTAGCGGGAGGGCCATTTGGAATGAGCAGTTCTTC.

The DNA for the CDR3 is TGTGCCAGCAGCTCGGGACTAGCGGGAATCAGTGAGCAGTTCTTC. It yields the protein CASSSGLAGISEQFF. V and J are TRBV7-9 and TRBJ2-1; 13 bases line up with TRBD2. V lost 4 bases to trimming and J lost 9 bases; unmatched junction nucleotides: 6. There are 15 residues in the CDR3. Germline V gene sequence: CDR1 SEHNR, CDR2 FQNEAQ (reference sequence).

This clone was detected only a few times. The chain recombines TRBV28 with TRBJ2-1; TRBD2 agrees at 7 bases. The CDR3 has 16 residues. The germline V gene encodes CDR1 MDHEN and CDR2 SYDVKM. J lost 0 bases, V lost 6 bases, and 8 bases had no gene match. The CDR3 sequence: CASSSLGGSSYNEQFF. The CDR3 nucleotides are TGTGCCAGCAGCTCACTGGGGGGGAGCTCCTACAATGAGCAGTTCTTC.

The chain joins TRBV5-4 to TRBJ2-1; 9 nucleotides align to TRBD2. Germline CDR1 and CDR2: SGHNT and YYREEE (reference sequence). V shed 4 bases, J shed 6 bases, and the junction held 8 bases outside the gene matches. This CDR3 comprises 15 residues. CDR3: CASSVGTSRLNEQFF. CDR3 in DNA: TGTGCCAGCAGCGTCGGGACTAGCCGCCTCAATGAGCAGTTCTTC. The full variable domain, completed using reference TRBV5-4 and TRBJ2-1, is ETGVTQSPTHLIKTRGQQVTLRCSSQSGHNTVSWYQQALGQGPQFIFQYYREEENGRGNFPPRFSGLQFPNYSSELNVNALELDDSALYLCASSVGTSRLNEQFFGPGTRLTVL.

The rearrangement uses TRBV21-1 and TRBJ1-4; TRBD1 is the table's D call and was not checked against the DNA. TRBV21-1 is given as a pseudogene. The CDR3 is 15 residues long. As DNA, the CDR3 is TGTGCCAGCAGCCGGCGACAGAGAACTAATGAAAAACTGTTTTTT. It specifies CASSRRQRTNEKLFF.

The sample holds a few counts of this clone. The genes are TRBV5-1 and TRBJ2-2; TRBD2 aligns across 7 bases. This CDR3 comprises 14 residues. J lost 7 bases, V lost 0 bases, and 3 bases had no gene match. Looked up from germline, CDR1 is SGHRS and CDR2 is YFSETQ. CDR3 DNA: TGCGCCAGCAGCTTGGTGGCGGGGGTCGGGGAGCTGTTTTTT. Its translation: CASSLVAGVGELFF.

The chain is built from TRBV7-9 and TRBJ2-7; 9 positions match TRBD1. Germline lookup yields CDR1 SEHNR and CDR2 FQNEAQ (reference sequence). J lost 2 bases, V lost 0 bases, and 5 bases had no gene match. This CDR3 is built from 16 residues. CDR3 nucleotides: TGTGCCAGCAGCTTAGCGATCAGGACAGGGGCCTACGAGCAGTACTTC. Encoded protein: CASSLAIRTGAYEQYF.

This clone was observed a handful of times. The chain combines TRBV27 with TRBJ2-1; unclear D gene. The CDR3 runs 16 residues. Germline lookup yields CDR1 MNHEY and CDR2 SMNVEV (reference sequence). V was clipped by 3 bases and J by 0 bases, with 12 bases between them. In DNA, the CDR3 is TGTGCCAGCAGTTTTACAGAACTGAGCTCCTACAATGAGCAGTTCTTC. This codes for CASSFTELSSYNEQFF.

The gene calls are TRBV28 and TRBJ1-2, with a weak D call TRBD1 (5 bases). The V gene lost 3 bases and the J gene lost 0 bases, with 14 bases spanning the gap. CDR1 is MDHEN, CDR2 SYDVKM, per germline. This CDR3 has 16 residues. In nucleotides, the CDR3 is TGTGCCAGCAGTTTTCAAACAGGCAAAGCTAACTATGGCTACACCTTC. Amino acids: CASSFQTGKANYGYTF.

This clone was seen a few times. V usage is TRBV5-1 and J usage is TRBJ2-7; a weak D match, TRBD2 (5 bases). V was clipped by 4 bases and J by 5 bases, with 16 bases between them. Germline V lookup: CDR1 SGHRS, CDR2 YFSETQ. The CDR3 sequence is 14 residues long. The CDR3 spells CASSSTPSSNEQYF. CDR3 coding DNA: TGCGCCAGCAGCAGTACCCCATCTAGCAACGAGCAGTACTTC.

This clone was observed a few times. Here the CDR3 reads CASLAGTSSYNEQFF. In DNA, the CDR3 is TGTGCCAGTCTAGCCGGGACAAGCTCCTACAATGAGCAGTTCTTC. The V and J genes are TRBV19 and TRBJ2-1; the D gene is possibly TRBD1 (6 bases). Germline V gives CDR1 LNHDA, CDR2 SQIVND (reference sequence). CDR3 length equals 15 residues. Trimming shortened V by 8 bases and J by 0 bases, and 14 bases separated the two germline ends. The complete variable domain, with remaining parts taken from reference TRBV19 and TRBJ2-1, reads DGGITQSPKYLFRKEGQNVTLSCEQNLNHDAMYWYRQDPGQGLRLIYYSQIVNDFQKGDIAEGYSVSREKKESFPLTVTSAQKNPTAFYLCASLAGTSSYNEQFFGPGTRLTVL.

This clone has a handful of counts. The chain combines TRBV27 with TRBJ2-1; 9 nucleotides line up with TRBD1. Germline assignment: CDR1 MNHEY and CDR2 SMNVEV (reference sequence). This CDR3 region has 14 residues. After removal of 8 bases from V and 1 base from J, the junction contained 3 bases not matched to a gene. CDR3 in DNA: TGTGCCAGCCGGGACAGGGTTTCCTACAATGAGCAGTTCTTC. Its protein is CASRDRVSYNEQFF.

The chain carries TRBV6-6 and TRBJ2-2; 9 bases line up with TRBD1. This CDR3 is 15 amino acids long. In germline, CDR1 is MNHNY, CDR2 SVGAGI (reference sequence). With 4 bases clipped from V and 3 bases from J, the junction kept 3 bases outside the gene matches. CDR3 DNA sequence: TGTGCCAGCAGTTTTACAGGGGGCCACACCGGGGAGCTGTTTTTT. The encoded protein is CASSFTGGHTGELFF.

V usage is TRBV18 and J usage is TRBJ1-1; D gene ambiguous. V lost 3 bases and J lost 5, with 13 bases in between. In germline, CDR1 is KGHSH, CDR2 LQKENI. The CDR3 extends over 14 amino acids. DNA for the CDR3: TGTGCCAGCTCACCTTCCTACGGGAGGACTGAAGCTTTCTTT. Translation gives CASSPSYGRTEAFF.

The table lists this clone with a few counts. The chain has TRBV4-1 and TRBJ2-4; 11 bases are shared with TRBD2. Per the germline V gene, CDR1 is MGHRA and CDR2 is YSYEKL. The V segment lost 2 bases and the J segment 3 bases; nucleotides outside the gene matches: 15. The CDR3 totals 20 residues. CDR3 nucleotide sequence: TGCGCCAGCAGCCAAACCTCACTAGCGGGAGCCCACTCGGGCAAAAACATTCAGTACTTC. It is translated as CASSQTSLAGAHSGKNIQYF.

CDR3 loop: CASSYSRGGQPQHF. The CDR3 DNA follows: TGTGCCAGCAGTTACTCGAGAGGGGGTCAGCCCCAGCATTTT. V and J are TRBV6-5 and TRBJ1-5; D is possibly TRBD1 (6 bases). Between the trimmed V and J ends, which lost 0 bases and 6 bases, there was a span of 9 bases. Germline CDR1 is MNHEY and CDR2 is SVGAGI. The CDR3 has 14 amino acids.

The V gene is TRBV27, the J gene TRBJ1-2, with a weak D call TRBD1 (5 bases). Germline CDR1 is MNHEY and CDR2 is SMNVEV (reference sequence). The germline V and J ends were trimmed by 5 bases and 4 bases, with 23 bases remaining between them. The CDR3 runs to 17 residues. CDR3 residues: CASSPHRQSSRSYGYTF. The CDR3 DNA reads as TGTGCCAGCAGTCCGCATCGACAGAGCAGTAGATCCTATGGCTACACCTTC.

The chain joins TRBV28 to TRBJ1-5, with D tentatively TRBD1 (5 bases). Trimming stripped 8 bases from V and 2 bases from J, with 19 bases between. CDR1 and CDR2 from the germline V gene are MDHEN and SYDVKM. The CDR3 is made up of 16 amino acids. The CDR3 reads CASRTPQGEGNQPQHF. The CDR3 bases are TGTGCCAGCCGAACCCCGCAGGGCGAGGGCAATCAGCCCCAGCATTTT. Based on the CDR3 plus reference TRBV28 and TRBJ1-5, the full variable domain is DVKVTQSSRYLVKRTGEKVFLECVQDMDHENMFWYRQDPGLGLRLIYFSYDVKMKEKGDIPEGYSVSREKKERFSLILESASTNQTSMYLCASRTPQGEGNQPQHFGDGTRLSIL.

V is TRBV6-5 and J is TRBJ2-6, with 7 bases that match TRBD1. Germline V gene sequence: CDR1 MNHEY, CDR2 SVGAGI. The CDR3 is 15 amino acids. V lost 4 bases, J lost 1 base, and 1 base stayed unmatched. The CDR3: CASSSQGSGANVLTF. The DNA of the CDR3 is TGTGCCAGCAGTTCACAGGGGTCTGGGGCCAACGTCCTGACTTTC.

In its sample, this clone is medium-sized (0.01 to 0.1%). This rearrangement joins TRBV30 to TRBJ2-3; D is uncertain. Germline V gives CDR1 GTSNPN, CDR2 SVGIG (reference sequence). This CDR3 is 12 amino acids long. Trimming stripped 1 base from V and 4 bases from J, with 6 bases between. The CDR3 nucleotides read TGTGCCTGGAGTGCTACGGCAGATACGCAGTATTTT. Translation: CAWSATADTQYF.

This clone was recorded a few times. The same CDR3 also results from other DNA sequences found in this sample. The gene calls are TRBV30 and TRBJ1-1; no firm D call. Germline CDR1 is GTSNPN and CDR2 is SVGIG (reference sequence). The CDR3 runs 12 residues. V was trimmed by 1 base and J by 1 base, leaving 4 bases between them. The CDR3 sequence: CAWSDKNTEAFF. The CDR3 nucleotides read TGTGCCTGGAGTGACAAGAACACTGAAGCTTTCTTT.

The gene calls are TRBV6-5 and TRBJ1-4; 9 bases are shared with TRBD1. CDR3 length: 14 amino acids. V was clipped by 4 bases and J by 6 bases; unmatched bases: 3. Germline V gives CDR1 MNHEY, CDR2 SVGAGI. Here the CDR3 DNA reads TGTGCCAGCAGTTCTGGGGACAGGGATGAAAAACTGTTTTTT. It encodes CASSSGDRDEKLFF.